This T cell receptor beta chain is drawn from a study of T cell repertoires in cytomegalovirus infection. MiXCR, applied by TCRdb to the reads, yields one record per CDR3 protein. In the table there are approximately 290,000 distinct CDR3 sequences, more than 20% of which are singletons. Germline V gene sequence: CDR1 MNHNS, CDR2 SASEGT. This CDR3 has 14 amino acids. The junction had 8 bases not matched to a gene; V was cut back by 5 bases and J by 7 bases. This clonotype was counted only a few times. The source is a human donor in good health (CMV status not recorded). Some clones in this sample may be carry-over from other donors' samples. This chain connects TRBV6-1 to TRBJ1-5; 7 nucleotides agree with TRBD1. The sample consisted of PBMCs. CDR3 protein: CASSYGPGGQPQHF. CDR3 sequence (DNA): TGTGCCAGCAGTTATGGGCCAGGGGGACAGCCCCAGCATTTT.